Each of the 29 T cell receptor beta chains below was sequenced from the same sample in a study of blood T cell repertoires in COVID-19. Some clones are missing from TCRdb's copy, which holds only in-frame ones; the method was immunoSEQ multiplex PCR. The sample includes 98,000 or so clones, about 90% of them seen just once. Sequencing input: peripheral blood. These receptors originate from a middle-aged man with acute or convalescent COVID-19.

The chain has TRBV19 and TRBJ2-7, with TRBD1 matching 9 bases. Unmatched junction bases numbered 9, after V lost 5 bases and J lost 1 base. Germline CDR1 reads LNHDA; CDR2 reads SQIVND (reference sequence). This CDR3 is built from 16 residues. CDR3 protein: CASSERTGDDSYEQYF. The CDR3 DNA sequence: TGTGCCAGTAGTGAAAGGACAGGGGATGATTCCTACGAGCAGTACTTC.

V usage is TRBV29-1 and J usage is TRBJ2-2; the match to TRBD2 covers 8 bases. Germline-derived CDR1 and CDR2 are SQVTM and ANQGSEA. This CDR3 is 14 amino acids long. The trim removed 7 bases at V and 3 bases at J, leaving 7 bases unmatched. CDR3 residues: CSAKTSAYTGELFF. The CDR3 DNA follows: TGCAGCGCAAAGACTAGCGCCTACACCGGGGAGCTGTTTTTT.

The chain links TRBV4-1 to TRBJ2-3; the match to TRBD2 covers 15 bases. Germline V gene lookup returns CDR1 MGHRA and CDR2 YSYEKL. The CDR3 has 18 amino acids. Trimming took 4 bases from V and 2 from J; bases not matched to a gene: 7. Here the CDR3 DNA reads TGCGCCAGCAGCCGGACGGGGACTAGCGGGAGGACCACAGATACGCAGTATTTT. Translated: CASSRTGTSGRTTDTQYF.

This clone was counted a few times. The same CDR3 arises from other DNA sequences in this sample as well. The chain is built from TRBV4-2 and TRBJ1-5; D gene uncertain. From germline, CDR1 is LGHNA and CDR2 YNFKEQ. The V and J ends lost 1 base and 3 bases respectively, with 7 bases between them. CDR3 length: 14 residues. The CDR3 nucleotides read TGTGCCAGCAGCCAAGGCAGGTTCAATCAGCCCCAGCATTTT. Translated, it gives CASSQGRFNQPQHF.

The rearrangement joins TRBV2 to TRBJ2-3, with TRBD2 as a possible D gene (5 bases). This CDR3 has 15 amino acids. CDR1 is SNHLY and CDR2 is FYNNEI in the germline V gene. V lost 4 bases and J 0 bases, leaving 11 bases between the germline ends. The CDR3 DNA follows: TGTGCCAGCAGTGGAGAGACTATTAGCACAGATACGCAGTATTTT. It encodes CASSGETISTDTQYF.

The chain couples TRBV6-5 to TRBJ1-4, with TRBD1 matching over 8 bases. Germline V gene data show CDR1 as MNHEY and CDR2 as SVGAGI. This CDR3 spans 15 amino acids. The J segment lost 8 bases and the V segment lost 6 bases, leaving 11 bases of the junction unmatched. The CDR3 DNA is TGTGCCAGCAGATCACAGGGGGGAAGTGGGGAAAAACTGTTTTTT. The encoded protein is CASRSQGGSGEKLFF.

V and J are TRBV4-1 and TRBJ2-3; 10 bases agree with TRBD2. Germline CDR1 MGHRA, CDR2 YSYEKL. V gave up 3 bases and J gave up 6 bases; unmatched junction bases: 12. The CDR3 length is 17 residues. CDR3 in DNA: TGCGCCAGCAGCCAGATTGGACTAGCGGTACAGAGGGATACGCAGTATTTT. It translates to CASSQIGLAVQRDTQYF.

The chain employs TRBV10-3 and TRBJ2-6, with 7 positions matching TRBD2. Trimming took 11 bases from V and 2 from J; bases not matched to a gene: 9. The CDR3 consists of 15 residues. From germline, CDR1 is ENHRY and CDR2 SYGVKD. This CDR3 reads CAGSGTFTGANVLTF. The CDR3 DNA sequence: TGTGCCGGCAGCGGGACTTTCACTGGGGCCAACGTCCTGACTTTC.

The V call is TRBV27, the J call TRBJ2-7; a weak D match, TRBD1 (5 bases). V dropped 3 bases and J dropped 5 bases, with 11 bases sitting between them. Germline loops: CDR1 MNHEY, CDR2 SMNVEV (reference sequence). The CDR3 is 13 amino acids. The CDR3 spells CASSFSGNDEQYF. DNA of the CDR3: TGTGCCAGCAGTTTTTCAGGGAACGACGAGCAGTACTTC.

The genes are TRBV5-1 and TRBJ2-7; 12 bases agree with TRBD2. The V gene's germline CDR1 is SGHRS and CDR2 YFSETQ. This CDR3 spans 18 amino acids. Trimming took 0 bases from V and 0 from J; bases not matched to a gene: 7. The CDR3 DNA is TGCGCCAGCAGCTTGGGCCCACTGACTAGCGGGAGCTCCTACGAGCAGTACTTC. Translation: CASSLGPLTSGSSYEQYF.

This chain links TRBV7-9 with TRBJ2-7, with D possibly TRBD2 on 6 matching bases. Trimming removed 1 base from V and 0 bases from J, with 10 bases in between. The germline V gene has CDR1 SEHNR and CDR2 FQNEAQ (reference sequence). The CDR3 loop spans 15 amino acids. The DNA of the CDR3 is TGTGCCAGCAGCTTAGATTTTAGCGGCTCCTACGAGCAGTACTTC. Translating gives CASSLDFSGSYEQYF.

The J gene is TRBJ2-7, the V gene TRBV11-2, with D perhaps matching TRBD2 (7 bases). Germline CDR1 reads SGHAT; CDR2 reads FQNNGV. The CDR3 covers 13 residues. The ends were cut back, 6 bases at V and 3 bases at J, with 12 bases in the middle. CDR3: CASRGGTNYEQYF. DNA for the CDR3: TGTGCCAGCAGGGGAGGGACAAACTACGAGCAGTACTTC. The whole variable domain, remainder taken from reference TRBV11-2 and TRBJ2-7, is EAGVAQSPRYKIIEKRQSVAFWCNPISGHATLYWYQQILGQGPKLLIQFQNNGVVDDSQLPKDRFSAERLKGVDSTLKIQPAKLEDSAVYLCASRGGTNYEQYFGPGTRLTVT.

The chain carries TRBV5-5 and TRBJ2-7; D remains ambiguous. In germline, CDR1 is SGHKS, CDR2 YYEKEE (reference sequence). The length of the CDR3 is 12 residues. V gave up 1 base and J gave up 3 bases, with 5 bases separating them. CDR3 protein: CASSLTDYEQYF. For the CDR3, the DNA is TGTGCCAGCAGCTTGACAGACTACGAGCAGTACTTC.

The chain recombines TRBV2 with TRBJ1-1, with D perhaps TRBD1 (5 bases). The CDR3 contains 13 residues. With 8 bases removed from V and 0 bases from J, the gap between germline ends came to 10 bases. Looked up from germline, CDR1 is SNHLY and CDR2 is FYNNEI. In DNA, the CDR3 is TGTGCCAGCGGGGAGGGGTTGAACACTGAAGCTTTCTTT. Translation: CASGEGLNTEAFF.

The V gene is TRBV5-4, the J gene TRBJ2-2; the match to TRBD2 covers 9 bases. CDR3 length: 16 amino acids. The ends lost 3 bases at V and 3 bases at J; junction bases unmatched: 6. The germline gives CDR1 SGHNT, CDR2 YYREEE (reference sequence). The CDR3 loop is CASSSRTSVDTGELFF. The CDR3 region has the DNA TGTGCCAGCAGCTCACGGACTAGCGTCGACACCGGGGAGCTGTTTTTT.

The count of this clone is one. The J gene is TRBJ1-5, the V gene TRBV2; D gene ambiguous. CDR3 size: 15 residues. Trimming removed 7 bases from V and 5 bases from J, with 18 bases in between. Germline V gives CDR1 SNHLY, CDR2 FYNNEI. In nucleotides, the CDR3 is TGTGCCAGCACCATAACACCAGGAACGGATCAGCCCCAGCATTTT. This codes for CASTITPGTDQPQHF.

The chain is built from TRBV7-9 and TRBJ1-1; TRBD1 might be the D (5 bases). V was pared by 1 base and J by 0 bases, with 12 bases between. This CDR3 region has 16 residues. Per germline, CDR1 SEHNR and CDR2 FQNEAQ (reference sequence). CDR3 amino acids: CASSLGLPGLNTEAFF. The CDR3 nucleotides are TGTGCCAGCAGCTTAGGACTTCCAGGGCTGAACACTGAAGCTTTCTTT.

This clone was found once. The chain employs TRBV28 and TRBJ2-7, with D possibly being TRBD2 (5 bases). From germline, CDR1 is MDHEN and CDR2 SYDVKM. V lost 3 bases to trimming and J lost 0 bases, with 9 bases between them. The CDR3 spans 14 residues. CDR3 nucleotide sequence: TGTGCCAGCAGTTTGAGGCTAGCCTCCTACGAGCAGTACTTC. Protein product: CASSLRLASYEQYF.

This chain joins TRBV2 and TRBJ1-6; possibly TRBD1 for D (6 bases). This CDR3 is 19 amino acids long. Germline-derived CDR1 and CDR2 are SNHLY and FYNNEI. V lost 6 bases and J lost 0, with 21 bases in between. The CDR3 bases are TGTGCCAGCAGAGAGGGGGGGCCGGGCCCGAGCTCCTATAATTCACCCCTCCACTTT. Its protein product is CASREGGPGPSSYNSPLHF.

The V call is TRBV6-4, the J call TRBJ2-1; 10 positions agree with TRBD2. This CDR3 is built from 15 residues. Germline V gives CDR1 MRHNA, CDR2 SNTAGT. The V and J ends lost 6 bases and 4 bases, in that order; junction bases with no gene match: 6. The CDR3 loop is CASSIIAGGYNEQFF. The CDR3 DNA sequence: TGTGCCAGCAGCATAATAGCGGGGGGATACAATGAGCAGTTCTTC.

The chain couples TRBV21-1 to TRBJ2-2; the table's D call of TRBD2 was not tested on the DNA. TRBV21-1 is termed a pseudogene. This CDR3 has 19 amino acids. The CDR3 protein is CASRKGIGLLGANTGELFF. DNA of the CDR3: TGTGCCAGCCGAAAAGGGATAGGCTTGCTTGGAGCGAACACCGGGGAGCTGTTTTTT.

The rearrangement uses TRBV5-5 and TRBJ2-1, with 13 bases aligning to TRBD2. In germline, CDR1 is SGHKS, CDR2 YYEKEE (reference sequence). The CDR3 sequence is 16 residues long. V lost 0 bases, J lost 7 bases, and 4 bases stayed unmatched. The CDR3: CASSLVRLAGGNEQFF. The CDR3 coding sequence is TGTGCCAGCAGCTTGGTAAGACTAGCGGGAGGTAATGAGCAGTTCTTC.

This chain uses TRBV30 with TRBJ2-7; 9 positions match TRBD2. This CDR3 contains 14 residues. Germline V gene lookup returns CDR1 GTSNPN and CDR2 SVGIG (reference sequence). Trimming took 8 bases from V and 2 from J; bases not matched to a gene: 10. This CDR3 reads CAATGVAGAYEQYF. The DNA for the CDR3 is TGTGCCGCTACGGGGGTAGCGGGAGCCTACGAGCAGTACTTC.

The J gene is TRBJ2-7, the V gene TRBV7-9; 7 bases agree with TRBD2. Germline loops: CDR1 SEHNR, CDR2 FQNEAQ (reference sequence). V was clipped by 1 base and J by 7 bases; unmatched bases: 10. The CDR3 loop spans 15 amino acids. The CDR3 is CASSLVASGAGEQYF. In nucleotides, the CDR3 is TGTGCCAGCAGCTTAGTCGCTAGCGGAGCAGGGGAGCAGTACTTC.

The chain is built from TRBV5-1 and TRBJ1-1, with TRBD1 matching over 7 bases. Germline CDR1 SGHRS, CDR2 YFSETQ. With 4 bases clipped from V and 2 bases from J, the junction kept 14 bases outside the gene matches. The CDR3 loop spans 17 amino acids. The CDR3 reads CASSPRGWAGGNTEAFF. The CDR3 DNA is TGCGCCAGCAGCCCCCGAGGGTGGGCAGGGGGAAACACTGAAGCTTTCTTT.

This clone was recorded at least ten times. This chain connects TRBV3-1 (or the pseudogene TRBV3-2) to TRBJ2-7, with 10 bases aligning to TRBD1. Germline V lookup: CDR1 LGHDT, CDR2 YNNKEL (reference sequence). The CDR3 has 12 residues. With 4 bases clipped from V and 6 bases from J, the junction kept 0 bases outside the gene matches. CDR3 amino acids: CASSRTGGEQYF. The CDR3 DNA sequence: TGTGCCAGCAGCCGGACAGGGGGCGAGCAGTACTTC.

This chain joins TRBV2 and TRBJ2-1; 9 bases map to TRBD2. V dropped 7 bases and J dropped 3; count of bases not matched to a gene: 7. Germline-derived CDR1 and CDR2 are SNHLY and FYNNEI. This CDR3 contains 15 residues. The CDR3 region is CASKTSSGIYNEQFF. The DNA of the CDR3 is TGTGCCAGCAAGACCTCTAGCGGGATCTACAATGAGCAGTTCTTC.

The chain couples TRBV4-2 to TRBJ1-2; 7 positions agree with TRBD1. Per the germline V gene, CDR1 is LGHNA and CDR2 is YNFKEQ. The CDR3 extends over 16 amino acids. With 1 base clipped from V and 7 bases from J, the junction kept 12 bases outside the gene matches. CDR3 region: CASSQASIDRVGGYTF. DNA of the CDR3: TGTGCCAGCAGCCAAGCCTCCATTGACAGGGTAGGTGGCTACACCTTC.

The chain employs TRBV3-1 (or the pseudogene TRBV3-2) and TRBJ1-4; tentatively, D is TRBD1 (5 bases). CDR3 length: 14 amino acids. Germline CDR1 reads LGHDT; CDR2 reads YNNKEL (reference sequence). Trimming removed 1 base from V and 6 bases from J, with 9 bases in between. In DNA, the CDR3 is TGTGCCAGCAGCCAAGGGGACTCGGATGAAAAACTGTTTTTT. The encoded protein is CASSQGDSDEKLFF.